The 20 T cell receptor beta chains below were found in one sample sequenced in a study of T-cell reconstitution after alpha-beta-depleted transplantation in children. Molecular barcoding with unique molecular identifiers was used for the TCRbeta library. MiXCR was run by TCRdb on the PCR reads, yielding one entry per CDR3 protein. The sample contains roughly 420,000 distinct CDR3 sequences, around 16% of which appear only once. The source material was PBMCs, mostly from graft donor cells, sampled 360 days after TCRalphabeta/CD19-depleted stem cell transplant. These receptors all stem from a boy under two years old who had a stem cell transplant for Wiskott-Aldrich syndrome, so the T cells may come from the graft donor.

This clonotype showed up just a few times. The chain joins TRBV30 to TRBJ1-4; D not certain. The germline gives CDR1 GTSNPN, CDR2 SVGIG (reference sequence). The CDR3 contains 14 residues. Trimming cost V 2 bases and J 0 bases, with 7 bases left between them. The CDR3 region is CAWSRDTTNEKLFF. CDR3 bases: TGTGCCTGGAGTAGGGATACAACTAATGAAAAACTGTTTTTT.

The V and J genes are TRBV5-1 and TRBJ1-1, with 7 bases fitting TRBD1. V was pared by 0 bases and J by 4 bases, with 6 bases of the junction left unmatched. The CDR3 length is 15 residues. From germline, CDR1 is SGHRS and CDR2 YFSETQ. CDR3 sequence reads: CASSLVEGASTEAFF. CDR3 bases: TGCGCCAGCAGCTTGGTCGAGGGGGCAAGCACTGAAGCTTTCTTT.

J is TRBJ2-1 and V is TRBV20-1, with D possibly TRBD2 on 5 matching bases. CDR1 is DFQATT and CDR2 is SNEGSKA in the germline V gene (reference sequence). Trimming stripped 6 bases from V and 6 bases from J, with 21 bases between. The CDR3 is 15 residues long. The CDR3 spells CSARATRTGSNEQFF. The CDR3 region has the DNA TGCAGTGCCCGGGCCACCCGGACTGGATCCAATGAGCAGTTCTTC.

This clonotype came up a few times. CDR3 amino acids: CSVGQRLGFYEQYF. The CDR3 bases are TGCAGCGTTGGGCAGCGTTTAGGGTTCTACGAGCAGTACTTC. This chain links TRBV29-1 with TRBJ2-7; the D is unclear. The CDR3 covers 14 residues. Trimming stripped 4 bases from V and 3 bases from J, with 16 bases between. Germline CDR1 and CDR2: SQVTM and ANQGSEA.

In its sample, this clonotype was seen many times. The chain employs TRBV19 and TRBJ2-1; 7 bases line up with TRBD2. CDR3 size: 14 residues. Germline CDR1 LNHDA, CDR2 SQIVND (reference sequence). Trimming at V came to 3 bases and at J to 10 bases, leaving 9 bases not matched to a gene. The CDR3 reads CASSIGTTRPEQFF. The CDR3 DNA follows: TGTGCCAGTAGTATCGGGACTACCAGACCCGAGCAGTTCTTC. The full variable domain, rest sourced from reference TRBV19 and TRBJ2-1, is DGGITQSPKYLFRKEGQNVTLSCEQNLNHDAMYWYRQDPGQGLRLIYYSQIVNDFQKGDIAEGYSVSREKKESFPLTVTSAQKNPTAFYLCASSIGTTRPEQFFGPGTRLTVL.

The chain uses TRBV5-1 and TRBJ2-2; no reliable D call. V lost 0 bases to trimming and J lost 2 bases, with 11 bases between them. The CDR3 is made up of 16 amino acids. Germline values: CDR1 SGHRS, CDR2 YFSETQ. In DNA, the CDR3 is TGCGCCAGCAGCTTGGCGGAGTTCCTTAACACCGGGGAGCTGTTTTTT. As protein: CASSLAEFLNTGELFF.

The chain has TRBV13 and TRBJ2-3, with D perhaps TRBD1 or TRBD2 (5 bases each). V was clipped by 5 bases and J by 2 bases, with 14 bases between them. Germline values: CDR1 PRHDT, CDR2 FYEKMQ (reference sequence). The CDR3 has 15 residues. This chain's CDR3 is CASSPRDQFTDTQYF. The CDR3 DNA reads TGTGCCAGCAGCCCCCGGGACCAATTCACAGATACGCAGTATTTT.

In this sample, this clonotype turned up a few times. The CDR3 DNA reads TGTGCCTGGAGTGTAGGACACCAAGAGACCCAGTACTTC. It codes for CAWSVGHQETQYF. V is TRBV30 and J is TRBJ2-5; unclear D gene. Trimming removed 0 bases from V and 0 bases from J, with 5 bases in between. The CDR3 extends over 13 amino acids. The germline gives CDR1 GTSNPN, CDR2 SVGIG (reference sequence).

J is TRBJ2-5 and V is TRBV4-1; tentative D call: TRBD1 (6 bases). CDR1 is MGHRA, CDR2 YSYEKL, per germline. There are 14 residues in the CDR3. The V end was cut by 3 bases, the J end by 9 bases, with 17 bases between. The CDR3: CASSQGYDRIPQYF. The CDR3 region has the DNA TGCGCCAGCAGCCAGGGGTATGACAGGATCCCCCAGTACTTC.

This clonotype appeared a few times. This chain connects TRBV29-1 to TRBJ2-1; 11 bases line up with TRBD2. The CDR3 has 17 residues. CDR1 is SQVTM, CDR2 ANQGSEA, per germline. The V and J ends lost 6 bases and 2 bases, in that order; junction bases with no gene match: 12. CDR3 nucleotides: TGCAGCGTCGCCAACCTTTTACTAGCGGGGGCCTACAATGAGCAGTTCTTC. Encoded protein: CSVANLLLAGAYNEQFF.

In this sample, this clonotype turned up a few times. This sequence joins TRBV7-9 and TRBJ2-1; no reliable D call. The CDR3 sequence is 13 residues long. The germline CDR1 and CDR2 sequences are SEHNR and FQNEAQ (reference sequence). Trimming pared 2 bases from V and 7 bases from J, leaving 9 bases between. The CDR3 protein is CASSLIVGNEQFF. In nucleotides, the CDR3 is TGTGCCAGCAGCTTAATCGTCGGGAATGAGCAGTTCTTC.

The gene calls are TRBV2 and TRBJ2-6, with D perhaps matching TRBD1 or TRBD2 (5 bases each). With 3 bases removed from V and 4 bases from J, the gap between germline ends came to 16 bases. The CDR3 extends over 17 amino acids. CDR1 and CDR2 from the germline V gene are SNHLY and FYNNEI. The CDR3 DNA reads as TGTGCCAGCAGTGACGGGACGGCCATGGGGGGGGCCAACGTCCTGACTTTC. Protein: CASSDGTAMGGANVLTF.

V is TRBV5-1 and J is TRBJ1-1; 8 positions match TRBD1. The V segment lost 3 bases and the J segment 3 bases; nucleotides outside the gene matches: 7. The CDR3 contains 15 residues. Germline CDR1 is SGHRS and CDR2 is YFSETQ. The DNA of the CDR3 is TGCGCCAGCAGCTCGGGGACAGGCCCGCACACTGAAGCTTTCTTT. Translation: CASSSGTGPHTEAFF. The full variable domain, rest sourced from reference TRBV5-1 and TRBJ1-1, is KAGVTQTPRYLIKTRGQQVTLSCSPISGHRSVSWYQQTPGQGLQFLFEYFSETQRNKGNFPGRFSGRQFSNSRSEMNVSTLELGDSALYLCASSSGTGPHTEAFFGQGTRLTVV.

This clonotype has a handful of counts. CDR3 sequence (DNA): TGTGCCAGCAGCCAAATCCGTACATCTGGGGCCAACGTCCTGACTTTC. Translation: CASSQIRTSGANVLTF. The chain is built from TRBV4-2 and TRBJ2-6; D not certain. This CDR3 spans 16 amino acids. Germline CDR1 and CDR2: LGHNA and YNFKEQ. V dropped 2 bases and J dropped 1 base, with 9 bases sitting between them.

This clonotype was recorded a few times. This chain connects TRBV10-3 to TRBJ2-4; 7 bases line up with TRBD1. Trimming took 6 bases from V and 4 from J; bases not matched to a gene: 9. The CDR3 has 15 residues. CDR1 and CDR2 from the germline V gene are ENHRY and SYGVKD. The CDR3 region has the DNA TGTGCCATCAGCAACGCCCGGGACAGTAAAAACATTCAGTACTTC. Translated, it gives CAISNARDSKNIQYF.

The chain employs TRBV7-9 and TRBJ2-5; no reliable D call. Trimming left V 5 bases short and J 5 bases short, with 12 bases between. The CDR3 totals 13 residues. The germline V gene has CDR1 SEHNR and CDR2 FQNEAQ (reference sequence). The CDR3 nucleotides read TGTGCCAGCAGCCGAACTGTTCGGGAGACCCAGTACTTC. Translation gives CASSRTVRETQYF.

This clonotype was seen only a few times. In nucleotides, the CDR3 is TGTGCCAGCAGCCAAGATTTTGGACGCACTGAAGCTTTCTTT. This gives the protein CASSQDFGRTEAFF. The J gene is TRBJ1-1, the V gene TRBV4-2; D is unresolved. Germline values: CDR1 LGHNA, CDR2 YNFKEQ. V was clipped by 0 bases and J by 4 bases, with 9 bases between them. This CDR3 is built from 14 residues.

The chain carries TRBV18 and TRBJ2-7; perhaps TRBD1 as D (6 bases). Per the germline V gene, CDR1 is KGHSH and CDR2 is LQKENI. CDR3 size: 15 residues. The germline V and J ends were trimmed by 3 bases and 0 bases, with 12 bases remaining between them. CDR3 residues: CASSPRDTFSYEQYF. DNA of the CDR3: TGTGCCAGCTCACCCCGGGACACCTTCTCCTACGAGCAGTACTTC.

The chain combines TRBV5-1 with TRBJ2-5; 7 nucleotides agree with TRBD1. This CDR3 is built from 16 residues. The J segment lost 5 bases and the V segment lost 0 bases, leaving 10 bases of the junction unmatched. CDR1 is SGHRS and CDR2 is YFSETQ in the germline V gene. The CDR3 region is CASSLELGQRDETQYF. CDR3 bases: TGCGCCAGCAGCTTGGAGCTGGGACAGAGAGACGAGACCCAGTACTTC.

This clonotype was picked up one time. The CDR3 nucleotides read TGCAGTGCTAGGGCTAGCGGGTATGCAGATACGCAGTATTTT. Residues: CSARASGYADTQYF. The chain carries TRBV20-1 and TRBJ2-3, with 8 bases aligning to TRBD2. CDR1 is DFQATT, CDR2 SNEGSKA, per germline (reference sequence). The CDR3 extends over 14 amino acids. With 3 bases clipped from V and 4 bases from J, the junction kept 6 bases outside the gene matches.